Listed here are 22 T cell receptor beta chains from one sample, sequenced in a study of CD8 T cells in ankylosing spondylitis. From the 5' RACE reads, TCRdb called clonotypes with MiXCR, one entry per CDR3 protein. Among under 9,000 distinct CDR3 sequences listed, 8.2% were seen once. Sequenced: blood, either unsorted or a sorted T cell fraction (not recorded which). These receptors were obtained from a male donor with ankylosing spondylitis or in good health (not recorded which).

There are a few counts of this clonotype. The chain links TRBV9 to TRBJ2-3; weak D call: TRBD1 (6 bases). This CDR3 spans 14 amino acids. Germline CDR1 SGDLS, CDR2 YYNGEE. Trimming took 3 bases from V and 3 from J, leaving 11 bases between them. CDR3 coding DNA: TGTGCCAGCAGCGCAGCGGACAGAACAGATACGCAGTATTTT. Residues: CASSAADRTDTQYF.

This clonotype appeared a few times. As DNA, the CDR3 is TGTGCCAGCAGCACCGCGACTAGCGGGACATACGGTAACACCCAGTACTTC. It codes for CASSTATSGTYGNTQYF. The genes are TRBV9 and TRBJ2-5; 11 positions match TRBD2. Germline trimming cut 4 bases from V and 8 bases from J; bases unmatched to any gene: 16. Germline assignment: CDR1 SGDLS and CDR2 YYNGEE. The CDR3 spans 17 residues.

This clonotype was seen many times. The chain joins TRBV9 to TRBJ2-2; tentative D call: TRBD1 (7 bases). V dropped 3 bases and J dropped 5 bases, with 14 bases sitting between them. The CDR3 has 15 amino acids. Per germline, CDR1 SGDLS and CDR2 YYNGEE. CDR3 protein: CASSGSTGRTGELFF. The CDR3 coding sequence is TGTGCCAGCAGCGGATCGACAGGGAGGACCGGGGAGCTGTTTTTT.

This clonotype was counted many times. The CDR3 loop is CASSIRTSGGTSYEQYV. The CDR3 region has the DNA TGTGCCAGCAGCATACGGACTAGCGGGGGGACTTCCTACGAGCAGTACGTC. This sequence joins TRBV21-1 and TRBJ2-7; TRBD2 is taken as the D call from the table, unchecked against the DNA. TRBV21-1 is described as a pseudogene. The CDR3 is 17 residues long.

This clonotype was counted ten times or more. The J gene is TRBJ2-1, the V gene TRBV9, with TRBD2 matching 10 bases. The V and J ends lost 0 bases and 0 bases, in that order; junction bases with no gene match: 3. CDR1 is SGDLS and CDR2 is YYNGEE in the germline V gene. The CDR3 totals 17 residues. CDR3: CASSVVLAGDSYNEQFF. As DNA, the CDR3 is TGTGCCAGCAGCGTAGTCCTAGCGGGGGACTCCTACAATGAGCAGTTCTTC.

This clonotype is deemed medium-sized (0.01 to 0.1%). The CDR3 bases are TGTGCCAGCAGCGTAGAGGGACGGCTTGGTGGCTACACCTTC. This codes for CASSVEGRLGGYTF. This sequence joins TRBV9 and TRBJ1-2, with D perhaps TRBD1 (5 bases). Trimming stripped 0 bases from V and 7 bases from J, with 13 bases between. This CDR3 region has 14 residues. Germline CDR1 SGDLS, CDR2 YYNGEE. Together with reference TRBV9 and TRBJ1-2, the CDR3 gives the full variable domain: DSGVTQTPKHLITATGQRVTLRCSPRSGDLSVYWYQQSLDQGLQFLIQYYNGEERAKGNILERFSAQQFPDLHSELNLSSLELGDSALYFCASSVEGRLGGYTFGSGTRLTVV.

In its sample, this clonotype ranks as hyperexpanded. The genes are TRBV9 and TRBJ2-5, with 10 bases aligning to TRBD2. The germline CDR1 and CDR2 sequences are SGDLS and YYNGEE. The CDR3 spans 16 residues. J lost 3 bases, V lost 4 bases, and 9 bases had no gene match. The CDR3 DNA reads as TGTGCCAGCAGCTCCTGGCTAGCGGGGGCTGAAGAGACCCAGTACTTC. This sequence encodes CASSSWLAGAEETQYF.

The table lists this clonotype with a few counts. The V call is TRBV9, the J call TRBJ1-1, with a weak D call TRBD1 (6 bases). This CDR3 is 16 amino acids long. Deletions cut 2 bases from V and 3 bases from J, with 17 bases between. CDR1 SGDLS and CDR2 YYNGEE come from the germline V gene. CDR3 nucleotide sequence: TGTGCCAGCAGCGTCCTCGTTCAACAGGGTGACACTGAAGCTTTCTTT. It codes for CASSVLVQQGDTEAFF.

The chain has TRBV9 and TRBJ2-1; 7 bases align to TRBD2. Looked up from germline, CDR1 is SGDLS and CDR2 is YYNGEE. V gave up 2 bases and J gave up 1 base; unmatched junction bases: 6. This CDR3 comprises 16 residues. The CDR3 DNA reads as TGTGCCAGCAGCGTGGGCGGGAGTAGATCCTACAATGAGCAGTTCTTC. Translating it yields CASSVGGSRSYNEQFF.

This clonotype is labeled as medium-sized (0.01 to 0.1%). This rearrangement joins TRBV9 to TRBJ1-2, with D maybe TRBD1 (5 bases). Germline assignment: CDR1 SGDLS and CDR2 YYNGEE. The CDR3 covers 16 residues. V was pared by 4 bases and J by 0 bases, with 16 bases between. CDR3 nucleotides: TGTGCCAGCAGCCCCAGTGGGCAGGGAGCTAACTATGGCTACACCTTC. Translated: CASSPSGQGANYGYTF.

In this sample, this clonotype turned up a few times. This may stem from a read error, because a much larger clone lies one nucleotide away. The DNA for the CDR3 is TGTGCCAGCAGCGTAGAGGGACCTGGAAACACCATATATTTT. It translates to CASSVEGPGNTIYF. The chain is built from TRBV9 and TRBJ1-3, with D perhaps matching TRBD1 (5 bases). This CDR3 spans 14 amino acids. Trimming took off 0 bases at V and 2 bases at J, with 6 bases between the two ends. CDR1 and CDR2 (germline): SGDLS, YYNGEE.

This clonotype was detected many times. The rearrangement uses TRBV9 and TRBJ2-3; 10 nucleotides align to TRBD1. Looked up from germline, CDR1 is SGDLS and CDR2 is YYNGEE. This CDR3 is built from 14 residues. Losses at the gene ends were 0 bases for V and 6 bases for J; bases not matched to a gene: 1. The CDR3 here is CASSVEGQGDTQYF. The DNA for the CDR3 is TGTGCCAGCAGCGTAGAGGGACAGGGGGATACGCAGTATTTT.

This clonotype was detected a few times. This chain joins TRBV9 and TRBJ1-1, with unresolved D. The CDR3 spans 15 residues. The V end lost 0 bases, the J end lost 1 base, and 10 bases lay between the germline ends. Germline CDR1 is SGDLS and CDR2 is YYNGEE. The DNA for the CDR3 is TGTGCCAGCAGCGTAGGTGGGCACGGGAACACTGAAGCTTTCTTT. Its translation: CASSVGGHGNTEAFF.

In this sample, this clonotype is medium-sized. In DNA, the CDR3 is TGTGCCAGCAGCGGGGGGTCGGGGCAGCCCCAGCATTTT. As protein: CASSGGSGQPQHF. The rearrangement joins TRBV9 to TRBJ1-5, with D possibly TRBD1 on 5 matching bases. The CDR3 contains 13 residues. CDR1 is SGDLS, CDR2 YYNGEE, per germline. Trimming took 3 bases from V and 7 from J, leaving 11 bases between them.

This sequence joins TRBV9 and TRBJ2-2, with unresolved D. CDR1 SGDLS and CDR2 YYNGEE come from the germline V gene. The V gene lost 0 bases and the J gene lost 4 bases, with 10 bases spanning the gap. CDR3 length: 15 residues. The CDR3 reads CASSVARLPTGELFF. CDR3 sequence (DNA): TGTGCCAGCAGCGTAGCTAGGTTGCCCACCGGGGAGCTGTTTTTT.

CDR3 coding DNA: TGTGCCAGCAGTGTCGCAGGAGGTGGAGGTCCAGATACGCAGTATTTT. Amino acids: CASSVAGGGGPDTQYF. The chain combines TRBV9 with TRBJ2-3, with D perhaps matching TRBD2 (5 bases). The V end lost 5 bases, the J end lost 4 bases, and 20 bases lay between the germline ends. This CDR3 spans 16 amino acids. Germline-derived CDR1 and CDR2 are SGDLS and YYNGEE.

By frequency in the sample, this clonotype is medium-sized (0.01 to 0.1%). The CDR3 spells CASSPGGSYNEQFF. CDR3 in DNA: TGTGCCAGCAGCCCCGGGGGATCCTACAATGAGCAGTTCTTC. The J gene is TRBJ2-1, the V gene TRBV9; TRBD2 might be the D (6 bases). The CDR3 is 14 amino acids. The germline V and J ends were trimmed by 4 bases and 1 base, with 9 bases remaining between them. CDR1 is SGDLS, CDR2 YYNGEE, per germline.

This clonotype was found a few times. The chain couples TRBV9 to TRBJ2-5, with D perhaps TRBD1 (5 bases). V lost 4 bases to trimming and J lost 5 bases, with 21 bases between them. This CDR3 has 16 amino acids. The V gene's germline CDR1 is SGDLS and CDR2 YYNGEE. CDR3 coding DNA: TGTGCCAGCAGCCATCCGAAACACCAGGGTGGCGAGACCCAGTACTTC. Protein product: CASSHPKHQGGETQYF.

The chain joins TRBV9 to TRBJ2-2, with TRBD1 identical over 10 bases. J gave up 5 bases and V 4 bases, and 5 bases lay outside the gene matches. Germline CDR1 is SGDLS and CDR2 is YYNGEE. The CDR3 covers 15 residues. The CDR3 DNA reads TGTGCCAGCAGCTCCCGGACAGGGGGGACCGGGGAGCTGTTTTTT. Its translation is CASSSRTGGTGELFF.

By its share, this clonotype is medium-sized (0.01 to 0.1%). The chain uses TRBV9 and TRBJ1-2; D call uncertain. The V gene lost 0 bases and the J gene lost 4 bases, with 7 bases spanning the gap. The CDR3 consists of 13 residues. Germline V lookup: CDR1 SGDLS, CDR2 YYNGEE. The CDR3 DNA sequence: TGTGCCAGCAGCGTAGTAACGGGCTATGGCTACACCTTC. Its translation is CASSVVTGYGYTF.

The chain recombines TRBV9 with TRBJ2-2; either TRBD1 or TRBD2 may supply D (5 bases each). The CDR3 runs 17 residues. Trimming took off 0 bases at V and 0 bases at J, with 12 bases between the two ends. Germline CDR1 is SGDLS and CDR2 is YYNGEE. The chain's CDR3 is CASSVAVGTANTGELFF. The CDR3, as DNA: TGTGCCAGCAGCGTAGCGGTAGGGACGGCGAACACCGGGGAGCTGTTTTTT.

This clonotype was seen many times. J is TRBJ2-1 and V is TRBV9; D ambiguous. CDR3 size: 12 residues. Germline CDR1 SGDLS, CDR2 YYNGEE. The V end was cut by 4 bases, the J end by 8 bases, with 10 bases between. As DNA, the CDR3 is TGTGCCAGCAGCCTGCCGAAAGATGAGCAGTTCTTC. This translates into CASSLPKDEQFF.